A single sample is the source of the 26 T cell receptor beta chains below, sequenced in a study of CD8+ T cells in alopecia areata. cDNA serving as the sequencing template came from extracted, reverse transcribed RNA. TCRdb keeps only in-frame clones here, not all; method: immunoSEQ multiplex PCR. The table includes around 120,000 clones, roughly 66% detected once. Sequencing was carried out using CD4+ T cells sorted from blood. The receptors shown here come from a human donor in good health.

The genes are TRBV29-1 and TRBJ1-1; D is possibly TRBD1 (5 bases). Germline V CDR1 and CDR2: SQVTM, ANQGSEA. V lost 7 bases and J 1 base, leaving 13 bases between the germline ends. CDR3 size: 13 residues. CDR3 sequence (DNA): TGCAGCGCCCAGGGTTGGGGGAACACTGAAGCTTTCTTT. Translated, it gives CSAQGWGNTEAFF.

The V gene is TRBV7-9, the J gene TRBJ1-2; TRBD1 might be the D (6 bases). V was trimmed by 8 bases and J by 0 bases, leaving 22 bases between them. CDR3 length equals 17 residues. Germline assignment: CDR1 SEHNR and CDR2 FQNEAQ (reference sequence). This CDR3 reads CASAGLGRGLANYGYTF. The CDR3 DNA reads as TGTGCCAGCGCGGGGTTGGGCAGGGGCCTCGCTAACTATGGCTACACCTTC. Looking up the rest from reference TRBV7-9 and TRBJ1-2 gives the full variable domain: DTGVSQNPRHKITKRGQNVTFRCDPISEHNRLYWYRQTLGQGPEFLTYFQNEAQLEKSRLLSDRFSAERPKGSFSTLEIQRTEQGDSAMYLCASAGLGRGLANYGYTFGSGTRLTVV.

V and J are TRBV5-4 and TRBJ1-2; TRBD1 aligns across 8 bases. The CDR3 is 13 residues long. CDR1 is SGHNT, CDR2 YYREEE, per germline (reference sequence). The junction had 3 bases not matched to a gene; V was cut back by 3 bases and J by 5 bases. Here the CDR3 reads CASSSQGGYGYTF. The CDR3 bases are TGTGCCAGCAGCTCACAGGGGGGGTATGGCTACACCTTC.

CDR3 sequence reads: CASSSDRAKIEAFF. CDR3 bases: TGTGCCAGCAGTAGCGACAGGGCTAAAATCGAAGCTTTCTTT. This chain uses TRBV6-5 with TRBJ1-1, with 7 bases lining up with TRBD1. V trimming: 5 bases; J trimming: 8 bases; junction bases outside the gene matches: 11. Germline CDR1 is MNHEY and CDR2 is SVGAGI. The CDR3 loop spans 14 amino acids.

CDR3 protein: CASSSEGQGRKTQYF. For the CDR3, the DNA is TGTGCCAGCAGTTCGGAAGGACAGGGGAGGAAGACCCAGTACTTC. The chain is built from TRBV6-5 and TRBJ2-5, with 9 bases that match TRBD1. In germline, CDR1 is MNHEY, CDR2 SVGAGI. The CDR3 sequence is 15 residues long. V trimming: 4 bases; J trimming: 6 bases; junction bases outside the gene matches: 9.

In DNA form, the CDR3 reads TGTGCCAGCAGCTTAGGTGGGGATTCACCCCTCCACTTT. Translating gives CASSLGGDSPLHF. This sequence joins TRBV11-2 and TRBJ1-6; D gene uncertain. Trimming stripped 1 base from V and 8 bases from J, with 6 bases between. Looked up from germline, CDR1 is SGHAT and CDR2 is FQNNGV. CDR3 length: 13 residues.

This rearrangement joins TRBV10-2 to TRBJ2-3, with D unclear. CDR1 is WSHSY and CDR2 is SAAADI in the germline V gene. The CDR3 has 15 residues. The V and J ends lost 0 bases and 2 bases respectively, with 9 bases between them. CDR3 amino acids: CASSESGSHTDTQYF. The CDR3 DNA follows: TGCGCCAGCAGTGAGTCGGGCAGCCACACAGATACGCAGTATTTT.

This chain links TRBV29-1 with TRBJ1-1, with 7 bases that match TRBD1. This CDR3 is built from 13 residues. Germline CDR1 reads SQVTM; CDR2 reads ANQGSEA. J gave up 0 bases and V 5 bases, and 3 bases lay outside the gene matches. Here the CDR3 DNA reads TGCAGCGTTCAGACAGGGATGAACACTGAAGCTTTCTTT. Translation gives CSVQTGMNTEAFF.

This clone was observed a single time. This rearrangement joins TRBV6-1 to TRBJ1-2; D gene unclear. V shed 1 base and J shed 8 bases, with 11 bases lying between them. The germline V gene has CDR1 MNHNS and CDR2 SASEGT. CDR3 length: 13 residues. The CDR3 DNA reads TGTGCCAGCAGTGAAGGTCTTTACGGGGGCTACACCTTC. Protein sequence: CASSEGLYGGYTF.

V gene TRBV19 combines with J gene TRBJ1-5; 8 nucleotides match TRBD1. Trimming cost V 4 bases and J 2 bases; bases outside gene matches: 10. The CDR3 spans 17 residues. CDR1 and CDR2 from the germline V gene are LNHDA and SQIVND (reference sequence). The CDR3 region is CASSTTGAERGNQPQHF. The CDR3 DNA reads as TGTGCCAGTAGTACGACAGGGGCCGAGAGGGGCAATCAGCCCCAGCATTTT.

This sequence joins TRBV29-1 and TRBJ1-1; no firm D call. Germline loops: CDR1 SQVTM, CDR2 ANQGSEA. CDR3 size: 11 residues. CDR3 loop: CLASMNTEAFF. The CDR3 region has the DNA TGCCTGGCCTCGATGAACACTGAAGCTTTCTTT.

This CDR3 is CASSRERGGFQETQYF. The CDR3 DNA sequence: TGTGCCAGCAGCCGGGAGCGGGGGGGCTTTCAAGAGACCCAGTACTTC. The chain couples TRBV6-6 to TRBJ2-5, with 10 bases aligning to TRBD2. With 6 bases clipped from V and 2 bases from J, the junction kept 9 bases outside the gene matches. CDR1 is MNHNY and CDR2 is SVGAGI in the germline V gene (reference sequence). This CDR3 has 16 residues.

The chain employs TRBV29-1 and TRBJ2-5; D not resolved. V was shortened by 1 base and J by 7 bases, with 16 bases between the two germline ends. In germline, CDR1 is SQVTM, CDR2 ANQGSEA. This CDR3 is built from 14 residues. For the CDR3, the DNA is TGCAGCGTTGAAGGACCCGGAATGTCGGGGACCCAGTACTTC. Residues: CSVEGPGMSGTQYF.

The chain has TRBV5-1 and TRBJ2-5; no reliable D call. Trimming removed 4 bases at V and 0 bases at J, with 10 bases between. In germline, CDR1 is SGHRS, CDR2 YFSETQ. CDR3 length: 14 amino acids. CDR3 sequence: CASSTDGYQETQYF. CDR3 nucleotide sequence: TGCGCCAGCAGCACAGACGGGTACCAAGAGACCCAGTACTTC.

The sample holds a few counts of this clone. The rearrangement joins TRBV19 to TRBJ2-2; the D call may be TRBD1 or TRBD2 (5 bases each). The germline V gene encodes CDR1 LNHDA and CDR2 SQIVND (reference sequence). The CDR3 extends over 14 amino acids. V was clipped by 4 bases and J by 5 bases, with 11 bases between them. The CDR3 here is CASSRRWGTGELFF. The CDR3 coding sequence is TGTGCCAGTAGTAGGCGGTGGGGGACCGGGGAGCTGTTTTTT.

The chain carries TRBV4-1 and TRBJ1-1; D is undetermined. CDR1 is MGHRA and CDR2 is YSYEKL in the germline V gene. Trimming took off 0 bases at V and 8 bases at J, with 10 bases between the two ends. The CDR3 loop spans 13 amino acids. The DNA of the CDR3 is TGCGCCAGCAGCCAAGATCTGGGCAGAGAAGCTTTCTTT. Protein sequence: CASSQDLGREAFF.

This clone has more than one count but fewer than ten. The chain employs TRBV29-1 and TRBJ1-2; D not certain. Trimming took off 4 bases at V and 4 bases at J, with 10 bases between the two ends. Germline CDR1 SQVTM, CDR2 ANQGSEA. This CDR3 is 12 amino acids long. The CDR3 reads CSVASSSYGYTF. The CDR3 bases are TGCAGCGTTGCGTCCAGCTCCTATGGCTACACCTTC.

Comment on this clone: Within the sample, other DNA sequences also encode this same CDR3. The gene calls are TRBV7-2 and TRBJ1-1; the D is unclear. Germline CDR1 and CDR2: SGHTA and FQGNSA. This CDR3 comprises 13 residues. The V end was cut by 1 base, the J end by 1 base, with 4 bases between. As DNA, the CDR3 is TGTGCCAGCAGCTTAGGACAGAACACTGAAGCTTTCTTT. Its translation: CASSLGQNTEAFF.

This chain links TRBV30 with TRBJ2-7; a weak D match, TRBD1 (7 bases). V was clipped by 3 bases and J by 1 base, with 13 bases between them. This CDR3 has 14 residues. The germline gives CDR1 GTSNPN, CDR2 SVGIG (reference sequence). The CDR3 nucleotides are TGTGCCTGGAGGGCGGGACAGCTATCCTACGAGCAGTACTTC. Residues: CAWRAGQLSYEQYF.

The CDR3 loop reads CASSIQENTEAFF. CDR3 coding DNA: TGTGCCAGCAGCATACAGGAGAACACTGAAGCTTTCTTT. The chain links TRBV11-2 to TRBJ1-1; D is perhaps TRBD1 (5 bases). The CDR3 runs 13 residues. Trimming removed 5 bases from V and 1 base from J, with 8 bases in between. CDR1 and CDR2 from the germline V gene are SGHAT and FQNNGV.

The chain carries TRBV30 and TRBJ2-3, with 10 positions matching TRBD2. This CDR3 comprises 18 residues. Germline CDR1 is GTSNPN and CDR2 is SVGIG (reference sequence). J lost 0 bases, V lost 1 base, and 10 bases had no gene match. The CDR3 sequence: CAWSAELAGVASTDTQYF. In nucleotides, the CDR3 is TGTGCCTGGAGTGCGGAGCTAGCGGGGGTAGCTAGCACAGATACGCAGTATTTT.

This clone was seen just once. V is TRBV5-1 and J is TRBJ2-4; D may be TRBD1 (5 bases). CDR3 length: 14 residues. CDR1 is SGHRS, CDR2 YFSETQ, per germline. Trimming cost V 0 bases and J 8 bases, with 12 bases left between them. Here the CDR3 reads CASSLDQGSDIQYF. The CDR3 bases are TGCGCCAGCAGCTTGGACCAGGGAAGTGACATTCAGTACTTC.

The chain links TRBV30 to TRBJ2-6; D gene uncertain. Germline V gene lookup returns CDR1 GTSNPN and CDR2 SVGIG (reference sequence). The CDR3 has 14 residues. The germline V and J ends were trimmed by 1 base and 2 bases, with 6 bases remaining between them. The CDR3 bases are TGTGCCTGGAGTGCTAAAACTGGGGCCAACGTCCTGACTTTC. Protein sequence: CAWSAKTGANVLTF.

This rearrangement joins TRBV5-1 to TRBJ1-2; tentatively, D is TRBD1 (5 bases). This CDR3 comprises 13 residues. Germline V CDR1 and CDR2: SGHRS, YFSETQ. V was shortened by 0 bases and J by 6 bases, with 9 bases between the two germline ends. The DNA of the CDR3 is TGCGCCAGCAGCTTGGAGGGGATCGATGGCTACACCTTC. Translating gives CASSLEGIDGYTF.

The CDR3 region has the DNA TGTGCCAGCACCTCCCTGGGGACAGGGGAAGAGACCCAGTACTTC. It translates to CASTSLGTGEETQYF. J is TRBJ2-5 and V is TRBV6-5; 10 bases line up with TRBD1. Germline assignment: CDR1 MNHEY and CDR2 SVGAGI. V gave up 7 bases and J gave up 3 bases; unmatched junction bases: 8. The CDR3 totals 15 residues.

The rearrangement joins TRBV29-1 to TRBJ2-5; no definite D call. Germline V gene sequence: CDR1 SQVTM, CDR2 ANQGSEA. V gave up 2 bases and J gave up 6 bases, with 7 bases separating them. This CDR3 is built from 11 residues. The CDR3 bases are TGCAGCGTTGAAAGCTGGCAGACCCAGTACTTC. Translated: CSVESWQTQYF.